This is a list of T cell receptor beta chains from one sample in a study of T cell responses to AZD1222 COVID-19 vaccine. Using immunoSEQ multiplex PCR, the repertoire was profiled, and TCRdb retains in-frame clones only, with some absent. The sample lists some 150,000 clones; around 92% were seen once. Sequenced material: peripheral blood, taken 28 days after the second AZD1222 dose. These receptors were taken from an adult who received the AZD1222 COVID-19 vaccine. The CDR3 runs from the conserved cysteine through the conserved F or W. The D gene is left open where the match is weak. Expanded clones are given a class, and other clones once, few, many or no size at all.

D gene | clone size | J gene | V gene | CDR3 protein | CDR3 DNA
TRBD1 | NA | TRBJ1-6 | TRBV7-9 | CASSFGDRGYNSPLHF | TGTGCCAGCAGCTTCGGGGACAGGGGATATAATTCACCCCTCCACTTT
TRBD2 | NA | TRBJ2-3 | TRBV27 | CASRRSAGTSGRAGDTQYF | TGTGCCAGCAGACGCAGCGCCGGGACTAGCGGGAGGGCCGGGGATACGCAGTATTTT
TRBD1 | NA | TRBJ1-1 | TRBV5-1 | CASSPSPVDREAFF | TGCGCCAGCAGCCCTTCACCGGTGGACAGGGAAGCTTTCTTT
TRBD2 | NA | TRBJ2-3 | TRBV18 | CASSSWTSERTDTQYF | TGTGCCAGCTCATCCTGGACTAGCGAACGCACAGATACGCAGTATTTT
NA | NA | TRBJ2-1 | TRBV2 | CASRARTDSYNEQFF | TGTGCCAGCAGGGCCCGGACAGACTCCTACAATGAGCAGTTCTTC
NA | NA | TRBJ1-1 | TRBV19 | CASSSRGNTEAFF | TGTGCCAGTAGTTCCAGGGGGAACACTGAAGCTTTCTTT
NA | NA | TRBJ1-2 | TRBV7-8 | CASSLARNYGYTF | TGTGCCAGCAGCTTAGCACGGAACTATGGCTACACCTTC
TRBD1 | once | TRBJ1-5 | TRBV4-1 | CASSQTQGQNQPQHF | TGCGCCAGCAGCCAAACCCAGGGACAGAATCAGCCCCAGCATTTT
TRBD2 | NA | TRBJ2-2 | TRBV2 | CASTGTSGRIGGELFF | TGTGCCAGCACCGGGACTAGCGGGAGAATTGGCGGGGAGCTGTTTTTT
NA | NA | TRBJ1-1 | TRBV7-2 | CASKPGANTEAFF | TGTGCCAGCAAACCAGGGGCAAACACTGAAGCTTTCTTT
TRBD1 | once | TRBJ2-2 | TRBV5-1 | CASSPRQGTSTGELFF | TGCGCCAGCAGCCCTCGACAGGGGACATCCACCGGGGAGCTGTTTTTT
TRBD2 | NA | TRBJ2-1 | TRBV19 | CASSIGGTYNEQFF | TGTGCCAGTAGTATCGGGGGGACCTACAATGAGCAGTTCTTC
NA | NA | TRBJ1-1 | TRBV10-3 | CAIKGGYNEAFF | TGTGCCATCAAGGGGGGTTATAATGAAGCTTTCTTT
TRBD2 | NA | TRBJ2-1 | TRBV4-2 | CASSQDSSVGLAGDNEQFF | TGTGCCAGCAGCCAAGATAGCTCTGTGGGACTAGCGGGAGACAATGAGCAGTTCTTC
NA | NA | TRBJ1-3 | TRBV9 | CASSSALAQYPGNTIYF | TGTGCCAGCAGCTCCGCTTTGGCGCAATACCCTGGAAACACCATATATTTT
TRBD1 | NA | TRBJ1-5 | TRBV7-2 | CASSPRTGADQPQHF | TGTGCCAGCAGCCCAAGGACAGGGGCCGATCAGCCCCAGCATTTT
TRBD1 | NA | TRBJ2-7 | TRBV5-6 | CASSFNRGSGYEQYF | TGTGCCAGCAGCTTCAACAGGGGCTCCGGCTACGAGCAGTACTTC
NA | NA | TRBJ1-1 | TRBV6-5 | CASSIGEGSEAFF | TGTGCCAGCAGCATCGGGGAGGGCTCTGAAGCTTTCTTT
NA | once | TRBJ2-3 | TRBV5-4 | CASSLDWTSTDTQYF | TGTGCCAGCAGCTTGGACTGGACTAGCACAGATACGCAGTATTTT
NA | NA | TRBJ2-7 | TRBV2 | CASSESPVEQYF | TGTGCCAGCAGTGAAAGCCCCGTCGAGCAGTACTTC
TRBD1 | once | TRBJ1-4 | TRBV27 | CASSFLGQGANEKLFF | TGTGCCAGCAGTTTTCTGGGACAGGGAGCTAATGAAAAACTGTTTTTT
NA | NA | TRBJ1-3 | TRBV28 | CASRGFAGNTIYF | TGTGCCAGCCGGGGGTTCGCTGGAAACACCATATATTTT
NA | NA | TRBJ1-4 | TRBV9 | CASSLGHQNEKLFF | TGTGCCAGCAGCCTGGGACATCAGAATGAAAAACTGTTTTTT
NA | NA | TRBJ2-7 | TRBV5-6 | CASSGPSYSYEQYF | TGTGCCAGCAGCGGGCCCAGTTATTCCTACGAGCAGTACTTC
TRBD1 | once | TRBJ1-4 | TRBV27 | CASSSDRGRVDEKLFF | TGTGCCAGCAGTTCGGACAGGGGGCGGGTGGATGAAAAACTGTTTTTT
NA | NA | TRBJ2-7 | TRBV5-1 | CASSLEGGSHYEQYF | TGCGCCAGCAGCTTGGAGGGGGGGTCCCACTACGAGCAGTACTTC
NA | NA | TRBJ1-5 | TRBV6-2/TRBV6-3 | CASSPLWGQPQHF | TGTGCCAGCAGCCCTCTCTGGGGCCAGCCCCAGCATTTT
NA | NA | TRBJ2-2 | TRBV29-1 | CSGRDGLLNTGELFF | TGCAGCGGTAGAGACGGACTACTTAACACCGGGGAGCTGTTTTTT
NA | few | TRBJ1-6 | TRBV28 | CASSFGRGYNSPLHF | TGTGCCAGCAGTTTCGGCAGGGGCTATAATTCACCCCTCCACTTT
NA | NA | TRBJ1-1 | TRBV5-1 | CASRGPGNTEAFF | TGCGCCAGCAGAGGTCCAGGGAACACTGAAGCTTTCTTT
NA | NA | TRBJ2-1 | TRBV19 | CASSRQYNEQFF | TGTGCCAGTAGTAGACAGTACAATGAGCAGTTCTTC
TRBD2 | NA | TRBJ2-3 | TRBV11-3 | CASSSGTSGSGGTDTQYF | TGTGCCAGCAGCTCGGGGACTAGCGGGAGCGGGGGCACAGATACGCAGTATTTT
TRBD1 | NA | TRBJ1-5 | TRBV28 | CASFGGQGSQPQHF | TGTGCCAGTTTTGGGGGACAGGGGAGTCAGCCCCAGCATTTT
NA | NA | TRBJ1-2 | TRBV2 | CASLPGHGYGYTF | TGTGCCAGCCTACCGGGACACGGCTATGGCTACACCTTC
TRBD2 | NA | TRBJ2-7 | TRBV5-1 | CASSLTSGTYEQYF | TGCGCCAGCAGCTTGACTAGCGGAACCTACGAGCAGTACTTC
NA | NA | TRBJ1-4 | TRBV25-1 | CASSEYGSPGEKLFF | TGTGCCAGCAGTGAATATGGGTCCCCCGGGGAAAAACTGTTTTTT
NA | NA | TRBJ1-1 | TRBV14 | CASSQDKGGAVNTEAFF | TGTGCCAGCAGCCAAGACAAGGGTGGGGCGGTGAACACTGAAGCTTTCTTT
NA | NA | TRBJ1-1 | TRBV6-1 | CASSEGPTAGTEAFF | TGTGCCAGCAGTGAAGGACCAACAGCGGGCACTGAAGCTTTCTTT
NA | NA | TRBJ1-1 | TRBV6-6 | CASRNGHRTEAFF | TGTGCCAGCAGGAACGGACACCGCACTGAAGCTTTCTTT
NA | NA | TRBJ2-3 | TRBV11-2 | CASSLYHTDTQYF | TGTGCCAGCAGCTTATATCACACAGATACGCAGTATTTT
NA | NA | TRBJ2-7 | TRBV28 | CASSLSYGAYEQYF | TGTGCCAGCAGTTTATCCTACGGGGCCTACGAGCAGTACTTC
TRBD1 | NA | TRBJ2-7 | TRBV3-1/TRBV3-2 | CASSRPGQGSYEQYF | TGTGCCAGCAGCCGCCCGGGACAGGGCTCCTACGAGCAGTACTTC
TRBD1 | NA | TRBJ1-1 | TRBV5-8 | CASSFGQGGRAEAFF | TGTGCCAGCAGCTTCGGACAGGGTGGTAGGGCTGAAGCTTTCTTT
NA | NA | TRBJ2-3 | TRBV10-3 | CAISEPAGKGDTQYF | TGTGCCATCAGTGAGCCGGCGGGGAAGGGAGATACGCAGTATTTT
NA | NA | TRBJ2-1 | TRBV7-2 | CASSPGGGRIYNEQFF | TGTGCCAGCAGCCCAGGGGGGGGACGGATATACAATGAGCAGTTCTTC
TRBD1 | NA | TRBJ1-5 | TRBV27 | CASSLLGQANQPQHF | TGTGCCAGCAGTTTACTGGGACAGGCTAATCAGCCCCAGCATTTT
NA | NA | TRBJ1-2 | TRBV5-4 | CASSLPLGQPGYTF | TGTGCCAGCAGCCTACCCCTGGGACAACCTGGCTACACCTTC
TRBD1 | NA | TRBJ2-7 | TRBV6-5 | CASGVTGASYEQYF | TGTGCCAGCGGAGTGACAGGGGCCTCCTACGAGCAGTACTTC
TRBD2 | NA | TRBJ2-7 | TRBV28 | CASSSPGGLAGTYEQYF | TGTGCCAGCAGTTCCCCGGGGGGACTAGCGGGGACCTACGAGCAGTACTTC
TRBD1 | NA | TRBJ1-5 | TRBV6-2/TRBV6-3 | CASSRGTGVNQPQHF | TGTGCCAGCAGTCGCGGGACAGGGGTAAATCAGCCCCAGCATTTT